The 16 T cell receptor beta chains given below trace back to one sample, sequenced in a study of blood T cells in healthy people across ages. The authors ran a second PCR of about 7 to 12 cycles using a sample-barcoded 5' primer and a J-beta primer mix. TCRdb called the 5' RACE reads again in MiXCR, with one record for every CDR3 protein. The sample has 780,000 or so distinct CDR3 sequences, around three fifths seen once. Sequenced sample: blood. The receptors were sampled from a man aged 35 to 55 in good health.

J is TRBJ2-3 and V is TRBV5-1; D tentatively fits TRBD1 or TRBD2 (6 bases each). V was shortened by 6 bases and J by 5 bases, with 16 bases between the two germline ends. This CDR3 has 14 amino acids. Germline V lookup: CDR1 SGHRS, CDR2 YFSETQ. The CDR3 nucleotides are TGCGCCAGCATCGGGGGCGGGGTCGGAGATACGCAGTATTTT. Its protein product is CASIGGGVGDTQYF.

The CDR3 sequence: CSANRGPSTDTQYF. CDR3 in DNA: TGCAGTGCTAACCGGGGGCCTAGCACAGATACGCAGTATTTT. The chain has TRBV20-1 and TRBJ2-3; D is possibly TRBD1 or TRBD2 (6 bases each). Germline CDR1 reads DFQATT; CDR2 reads SNEGSKA (reference sequence). The CDR3 covers 14 residues. Trimming left V 4 bases short and J 0 bases short, with 11 bases between.

The rearrangement joins TRBV29-1 to TRBJ1-2; D unclear. This CDR3 contains 12 residues. V was pared by 4 bases and J by 5 bases, with 11 bases between. CDR1 is SQVTM, CDR2 ANQGSEA, per germline. In nucleotides, the CDR3 is TGCAGCGTTGGGGTCAGCAAGTATGGCTACACCTTC. This sequence encodes CSVGVSKYGYTF.

The genes are TRBV9 and TRBJ2-4; D gene uncertain. The J call may be mistaken, given a closer DNA end match to TRBJ2-7. Germline CDR1 is SGDLS and CDR2 is YYNGEE. The CDR3 loop spans 15 amino acids. The CDR3 DNA reads TGTGCCAGCAGCGTAGGGGCGAACACGCCCTACGAGCAGTACTTC. It translates to CASSVGANTPYEQYF.

This clonotype came up a few times. This sequence joins TRBV7-2 and TRBJ2-7; no firm D call. Germline assignment: CDR1 SGHTA and CDR2 FQGNSA. Trimming pared 0 bases from V and 4 bases from J, leaving 10 bases between. The CDR3 has 14 amino acids. The CDR3 sequence: CASSLAAAEYEQYF. Written as DNA, the CDR3 is TGTGCCAGCAGCTTAGCGGCCGCCGAATACGAGCAGTACTTC.

The genes are TRBV5-5 and TRBJ1-2; 9 positions match TRBD1. Germline CDR1 is SGHKS and CDR2 is YYEKEE (reference sequence). Unmatched junction bases numbered 8, after V lost 0 bases and J lost 11 bases. CDR3 size: 14 residues. As DNA, the CDR3 is TGTGCCAGCAGCTTGGGTACAGGGGGCGAATCGTACACCTTC. This translates into CASSLGTGGESYTF. Full variable domain (missing parts from reference TRBV5-5 and TRBJ1-2): DAGVTQSPTHLIKTRGQQVTLRCSPISGHKSVSWYQQVLGQGPQFIFQYYEKEERGRGNFPDRFSARQFPNYSSELNVNALLLGDSALYLCASSLGTGGESYTFGSGTRLTVV.

The V and J genes are TRBV29-1 and TRBJ2-7, with D possibly being TRBD1 or TRBD2 (7 bases each). V was cut by 6 bases and J by 7 bases, with 22 bases left in between. The CDR3 loop spans 14 amino acids. CDR1 is SQVTM, CDR2 ANQGSEA, per germline. Written as DNA, the CDR3 is TGCAGCGTGCAGGGGGGACTACTCTACAATGAGCAGTACTTC. The encoded protein is CSVQGGLLYNEQYF.

This clonotype occurred a few times. The rearrangement uses TRBV5-6 and TRBJ1-5; D uncertain. CDR1 and CDR2 (germline): SGHDT, YYEEEE. Trimming cost V 1 base and J 1 base, with 18 bases left between them. The CDR3 runs to 18 residues. CDR3 amino acids: CASSLLKAVKRSNQPQHF. The DNA for the CDR3 is TGTGCCAGCAGCTTGTTGAAAGCAGTAAAAAGGAGCAATCAGCCCCAGCATTTT.

V gene TRBV7-3 combines with J gene TRBJ2-1, with 7 bases that match TRBD2. CDR3 length equals 13 residues. J was trimmed by 7 bases and V by 8 bases; bases with no gene match: 8. From germline, CDR1 is SGHTA and CDR2 FQGTGA. The chain's CDR3 is CASRATGGNEQFF. Here the CDR3 DNA reads TGTGCCAGCCGGGCTACGGGGGGAAATGAGCAGTTCTTC.

As for this clonotype: At one of its ends the junction is not consistent with the germline gene, which may arise from a read error. The rearrangement joins TRBV7-9 to TRBJ2-7; no clear D gene. The last part of the DNA fits TRBJ2-5 better; the J call may be wrong. The CDR3 covers 13 residues. CDR1 and CDR2 from the germline V gene are SEHNR and FQNEAQ (reference sequence). CDR3 amino acids: CASNLLAEETQYF. CDR3 sequence (DNA): TGTGCCAGCAACTTACTCGCAGAAGAGACCCAGTACTTC.

DNA for the CDR3: TGCAGCGTTGCCAGGGCTGACACTGAAGCTTTCTTT. Its translation: CSVARADTEAFF. The chain joins TRBV29-1 to TRBJ1-1, with a weak D call TRBD1 (5 bases). This CDR3 comprises 12 residues. Germline assignment: CDR1 SQVTM and CDR2 ANQGSEA. Trimming took off 4 bases at V and 3 bases at J, with 9 bases between the two ends.

Note on this clonotype: The final CDR3 position lacks the conserved phenylalanine or tryptophan, pointing to a likely read error. The CDR3 loop reads CASRWGGQETQYI. DNA for the CDR3: TGTGCCAGCAGGTGGGGGGGACAAGAGACCCAGTACATC. This rearrangement joins TRBV5-5 to TRBJ2-5; TRBD2 aligns across 7 bases. The ends lost 5 bases at V and 2 bases at J; junction bases unmatched: 3. The CDR3 runs to 13 residues. Germline V lookup: CDR1 SGHKS, CDR2 YYEKEE (reference sequence).

This sequence joins TRBV5-6 and TRBJ2-3, with 7 bases aligning to TRBD2. V dropped 0 bases and J dropped 1; count of bases not matched to a gene: 2. The CDR3 covers 15 residues. From germline, CDR1 is SGHDT and CDR2 YYEEEE. In DNA, the CDR3 is TGTGCCAGCAGCTTGGTCACTAGCGGCACAGATACGCAGTATTTT. Translated, it gives CASSLVTSGTDTQYF.

The chain is built from TRBV27 and TRBJ2-5, with unresolved D. Between the trimmed V and J ends, which lost 7 bases and 2 bases, there was a span of 8 bases. CDR1 and CDR2 from the germline V gene are MNHEY and SMNVEV (reference sequence). The CDR3 totals 12 residues. CDR3 amino acids: CASISPQETQYF. DNA of the CDR3: TGTGCCAGCATTTCGCCTCAAGAGACCCAGTACTTC.

V is TRBV27 and J is TRBJ2-3, with D possibly matching TRBD1 (6 bases). This CDR3 spans 19 amino acids. The ends were cut back, 1 base at V and 0 bases at J, with 20 bases in the middle. The germline CDR1 and CDR2 sequences are MNHEY and SMNVEV (reference sequence). CDR3 sequence: CASSLFRTLGGESTDTQYF. CDR3 DNA: TGTGCCAGCAGTTTATTCCGCACACTTGGGGGCGAGAGCACAGATACGCAGTATTTT.

This clonotype showed up just once. The junction departs from germline at one end; a sequencing error may be responsible. CDR3 protein: CASSLLAELTDAQYF. In DNA form, the CDR3 reads TGTGCCAGCAGTTTACTAGCGGAACTCACAGATGCGCAGTATTTT. The chain combines TRBV28 with TRBJ2-3; TRBD2 matches 7 bases. CDR1 is MDHEN and CDR2 is SYDVKM in the germline V gene. This CDR3 has 15 residues.